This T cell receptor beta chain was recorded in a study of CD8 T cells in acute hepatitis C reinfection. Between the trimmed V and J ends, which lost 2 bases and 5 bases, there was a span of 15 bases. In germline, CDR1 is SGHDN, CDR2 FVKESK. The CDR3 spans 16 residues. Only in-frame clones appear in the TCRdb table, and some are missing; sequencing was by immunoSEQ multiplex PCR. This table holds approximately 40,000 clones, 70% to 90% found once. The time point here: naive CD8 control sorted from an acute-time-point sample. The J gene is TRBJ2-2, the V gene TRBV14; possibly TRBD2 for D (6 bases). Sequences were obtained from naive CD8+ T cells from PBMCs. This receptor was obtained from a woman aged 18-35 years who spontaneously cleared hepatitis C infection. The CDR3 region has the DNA TGTGCCAGCAGCCAAATATTGCGGGAATCTACCGGGGAGCTGTTTTTT. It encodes CASSQILRESTGELFF. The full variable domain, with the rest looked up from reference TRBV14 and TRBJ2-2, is EAGVTQFPSHSVIEKGQTVTLRCDPISGHDNLYWYRRVMGKEIKFLLHFVKESKQDESGMPNNRFLAERTGGTYSTLKVQPAELEDSGVYFCASSQILRESTGELFFGEGSRLTVL.